Listed below are T cell receptor beta chains from one sample, sequenced in a study of cytomegalovirus exposure and HLA in healthy donors. The assay was immunoSEQ multiplex PCR, and TCRdb's table has in-frame clones only and misses some. The repertoire holds fewer than 120,000 clones, approximately 89% seen once, with 1.9% in the top ten. The sequencing sample was made of PBMCs. These receptor sequences come from a woman under 30 in good health and CMV-seronegative. Each CDR3 is given with its conserved first and last residue. Fields, in order: CDR3 DNA, CDR3 protein, clone size, D gene, V gene, J gene. A D gene is named only where the DNA matches it firmly. Clone size, where shown, is once, few, many, or a class for clones that have expanded.

cdr3_nt: TGTGCCAGCAGTCCCTCAGGGGGACCTACCTACGAGCAGTACTTC
cdr3_aa: CASSPSGGPTYEQYF
clone_size: few
d_call: TRBD1
v_call: TRBV2
j_call: TRBJ2-7

cdr3_nt: TGTGCCAGCACCAGACGGGAACTCCATGCCCCGAGTACCTTC
cdr3_aa: CASTRRELHAPSTF
clone_size: NA
d_call: NA
v_call: TRBV6-5
j_call: TRBJ1-2

cdr3_nt: TGTGCCAGCAGTTCAGGACAGGGGGGAGACACTGAAGCTTTCTTT
cdr3_aa: CASSSGQGGDTEAFF
clone_size: NA
d_call: TRBD1
v_call: TRBV27
j_call: TRBJ1-1

cdr3_nt: TGCGCCAGCAGCCAAGAAGGGACAGGGGAATACGAGCAGTACTTC
cdr3_aa: CASSQEGTGEYEQYF
clone_size: NA
d_call: TRBD1
v_call: TRBV4-3
j_call: TRBJ2-7

cdr3_nt: TGTGCCAGCAGCCAAGAGGAACCCGAAGCGACAGATACGCAGTATTTT
cdr3_aa: CASSQEEPEATDTQYF
clone_size: NA
d_call: NA
v_call: TRBV4-2
j_call: TRBJ2-3

cdr3_nt: TGTGCCAGCAGCCCTACTAGGGTATCCTACGAGCAGTACTTC
cdr3_aa: CASSPTRVSYEQYF
clone_size: NA
d_call: NA
v_call: TRBV7-8
j_call: TRBJ2-7

cdr3_nt: TGTGCCAGCAGTTTAAGGGACACAAACTATGGCTACACCTTC
cdr3_aa: CASSLRDTNYGYTF
clone_size: NA
d_call: NA
v_call: TRBV27
j_call: TRBJ1-2

cdr3_nt: TGCAGTGTACCGGAGGACAATGAGCAGTTCTTC
cdr3_aa: CSVPEDNEQFF
clone_size: NA
d_call: NA
v_call: TRBV20-1
j_call: TRBJ2-1

cdr3_nt: TGTGCCAGCAGCATAACTAGCGGGAGTGAGACCCAGTACTTC
cdr3_aa: CASSITSGSETQYF
clone_size: NA
d_call: TRBD2
v_call: TRBV28
j_call: TRBJ2-5

cdr3_nt: TGCGCCAGCAGCGGGAAGGGGACAGGGTTCACCGGGGAGCTGTTTTTT
cdr3_aa: CASSGKGTGFTGELFF
clone_size: once
d_call: TRBD1
v_call: TRBV5-1
j_call: TRBJ2-2

cdr3_nt: TGTGCCTCGGGACTCTCAGAGACCCAGTACTTC
cdr3_aa: CASGLSETQYF
clone_size: NA
d_call: NA
v_call: TRBV30
j_call: TRBJ2-5

cdr3_nt: TGTGCCATCAGTGAATCGGGGGGGCGGAATGAGCAGTTCTTC
cdr3_aa: CAISESGGRNEQFF
clone_size: NA
d_call: TRBD2
v_call: TRBV10-3
j_call: TRBJ2-1

cdr3_nt: TGTGCCAGCAGCTCGTCGGACAGGGGGAACACCGGGGAGCTGTTTTTT
cdr3_aa: CASSSSDRGNTGELFF
clone_size: NA
d_call: TRBD1
v_call: TRBV7-6
j_call: TRBJ2-2

cdr3_nt: TGCGCCAGCAGCCAAGCCCCGACAGGGATCAACACTGAAGCTTTCTTT
cdr3_aa: CASSQAPTGINTEAFF
clone_size: NA
d_call: TRBD1
v_call: TRBV4-3
j_call: TRBJ1-1

cdr3_nt: TGTGCCAGCAGCAAAAGACAGCATGTTGGTGAGCAGTTCTTC
cdr3_aa: CASSKRQHVGEQFF
clone_size: NA
d_call: NA
v_call: TRBV7-8
j_call: TRBJ2-1

cdr3_nt: TGTGCCAGCAGCATAACTAGGACAGGATGGGACACTGAAGCTTTCTTT
cdr3_aa: CASSITRTGWDTEAFF
clone_size: once
d_call: TRBD1
v_call: TRBV7-9
j_call: TRBJ1-1

cdr3_nt: TGTGCCAGCATAGCGCTTGAAGGCAATGAGCAGTTCTTC
cdr3_aa: CASIALEGNEQFF
clone_size: NA
d_call: NA
v_call: TRBV2
j_call: TRBJ2-1

cdr3_nt: TGTGCCAGCAGCCCGGCCCCGCCGGGACAGGGTCATCACGAGCAGTACTTC
cdr3_aa: CASSPAPPGQGHHEQYF
clone_size: NA
d_call: TRBD1
v_call: TRBV11-3
j_call: TRBJ2-7

cdr3_nt: TGTGCCAGCAGTCAATTAACAGGGGTTCCAGACGAGCAGTACTTC
cdr3_aa: CASSQLTGVPDEQYF
clone_size: NA
d_call: TRBD1
v_call: TRBV28
j_call: TRBJ2-7

cdr3_nt: TGTGCCAGCAGTTTACTCAACAGGGGCCCCCCGGGTTCACCCCTCCACTTT
cdr3_aa: CASSLLNRGPPGSPLHF
clone_size: NA
d_call: TRBD1
v_call: TRBV27
j_call: TRBJ1-6

cdr3_nt: TGTGCCAGCAGTGACCAAGGGGGGGGTACCAATCAGCCCCAGCATTTT
cdr3_aa: CASSDQGGGTNQPQHF
clone_size: NA
d_call: NA
v_call: TRBV6-1
j_call: TRBJ1-5

cdr3_nt: TGTGCCAGCAGTCACGGACAGGGAGTCTATGGCTACACCTTC
cdr3_aa: CASSHGQGVYGYTF
clone_size: NA
d_call: TRBD1
v_call: TRBV28
j_call: TRBJ1-2

cdr3_nt: TGTGCCAGCAGCCAATCGCGGGGGGGAGGATCAGATACGCAGTATTTT
cdr3_aa: CASSQSRGGGSDTQYF
clone_size: NA
d_call: TRBD2
v_call: TRBV4-2
j_call: TRBJ2-3

cdr3_nt: TGTGCCAGTAGTTCAGGAAACTTCCGGGACAGTTACTACGAGCAGTACTTC
cdr3_aa: CASSSGNFRDSYYEQYF
clone_size: NA
d_call: TRBD1
v_call: TRBV19
j_call: TRBJ2-7

cdr3_nt: TGTGCCAGCAGCTTAGCTAGCGATTGGTCCTACAATGAGCAGTTCTTC
cdr3_aa: CASSLASDWSYNEQFF
clone_size: NA
d_call: NA
v_call: TRBV7-2
j_call: TRBJ2-1

cdr3_nt: TGCGCCAGCAGCCAAGAGTTCAGAGGAGCTGGGGCCAACGTCCTGACTTTC
cdr3_aa: CASSQEFRGAGANVLTF
clone_size: NA
d_call: NA
v_call: TRBV4-1
j_call: TRBJ2-6

cdr3_nt: TGTGCCTCTCGCGGGACAGGGGCCCATAATTCACCCCTCCACTTT
cdr3_aa: CASRGTGAHNSPLHF
clone_size: NA
d_call: TRBD1
v_call: TRBV19
j_call: TRBJ1-6

cdr3_nt: TGTGCCACCCCAGTAGACAGGCGGGTAAACTATGGCTACACCTTC
cdr3_aa: CATPVDRRVNYGYTF
clone_size: NA
d_call: NA
v_call: TRBV6-1
j_call: TRBJ1-2

cdr3_nt: TGTGCCAGCAGCCTAGGACTAGCGTCTAACAATGAGCAGTTCTTC
cdr3_aa: CASSLGLASNNEQFF
clone_size: NA
d_call: TRBD2
v_call: TRBV9
j_call: TRBJ2-1

cdr3_nt: TGCAGCGTTGCCGACCCCCAGGAGAACACTGAAGCTTTCTTT
cdr3_aa: CSVADPQENTEAFF
clone_size: NA
d_call: NA
v_call: TRBV29-1
j_call: TRBJ1-1

cdr3_nt: TGCGCCAGCAGCTTACCTACAGGGGTGGTTGGCTACACCTTC
cdr3_aa: CASSLPTGVVGYTF
clone_size: NA
d_call: TRBD1
v_call: TRBV5-1
j_call: TRBJ1-2

cdr3_nt: TGTGCCTGGACCCACGACGGGGGAAATCAGCCCCAGCATTTT
cdr3_aa: CAWTHDGGNQPQHF
clone_size: NA
d_call: NA
v_call: TRBV30
j_call: TRBJ1-5

cdr3_nt: TGTGCCAGCAGCCGCTGGGGGGGCTCCTACGAGCAGTACTTC
cdr3_aa: CASSRWGGSYEQYF
clone_size: NA
d_call: TRBD2
v_call: TRBV5-4
j_call: TRBJ2-7

cdr3_nt: TGTGCCTGGAGTGGGGCAATCTCCATGAACACTGAAGCTTTCTTT
cdr3_aa: CAWSGAISMNTEAFF
clone_size: NA
d_call: NA
v_call: TRBV30
j_call: TRBJ1-1

cdr3_nt: TGTGCCTGGAGTACAGGCCGTGCAACTAATGAAAAACTGTTTTTT
cdr3_aa: CAWSTGRATNEKLFF
clone_size: NA
d_call: NA
v_call: TRBV30
j_call: TRBJ1-4

cdr3_nt: TGTGCCAGCAGCGAACGGGCTAGCGGGAGGGTCGATGAGCAGTTCTTC
cdr3_aa: CASSERASGRVDEQFF
clone_size: NA
d_call: TRBD2
v_call: TRBV6-1
j_call: TRBJ2-1

cdr3_nt: TGTGCCAGCAGCTTGGTCTTTTGGGAGGCGGGCACTGAAGCTTTCTTT
cdr3_aa: CASSLVFWEAGTEAFF
clone_size: NA
d_call: NA
v_call: TRBV7-2
j_call: TRBJ1-1

cdr3_nt: TGTGCCTTGGGGGCAGGAACCAATGAGCAGTTCTTC
cdr3_aa: CALGAGTNEQFF
clone_size: NA
d_call: NA
v_call: TRBV30
j_call: TRBJ2-1

cdr3_nt: TGTGCCAGTTTGGACGGGAATTCCTACGAGCAGTACTTC
cdr3_aa: CASLDGNSYEQYF
clone_size: NA
d_call: NA
v_call: TRBV19
j_call: TRBJ2-7

cdr3_nt: TGTGCCAGCAGTCCGACGGGACAGGGAATGAACACTGAAGCTTTCTTT
cdr3_aa: CASSPTGQGMNTEAFF
clone_size: NA
d_call: TRBD1
v_call: TRBV28
j_call: TRBJ1-1

cdr3_nt: TGCGCCAGCAGCCAAGAGAGGTCGGGACAGGGGCATAATAATGAAAAACTGTTTTTT
cdr3_aa: CASSQERSGQGHNNEKLFF
clone_size: few
d_call: TRBD1
v_call: TRBV4-1
j_call: TRBJ1-4

cdr3_nt: TGTGCCATCAGTGAGGCCCCACTAGCGGCCAACACCGGGGAGCTGTTTTTT
cdr3_aa: CAISEAPLAANTGELFF
clone_size: once
d_call: TRBD2
v_call: TRBV10-3
j_call: TRBJ2-2

cdr3_nt: TGTGCCAGCAGTGAAGCCCCGGGCTCCTACGAGCAGTACTTC
cdr3_aa: CASSEAPGSYEQYF
clone_size: NA
d_call: NA
v_call: TRBV28
j_call: TRBJ2-7

cdr3_nt: TGCGCCAGCAGGAAGGCGGGAACCTACGAGCAGTACTTC
cdr3_aa: CASRKAGTYEQYF
clone_size: NA
d_call: NA
v_call: TRBV5-1
j_call: TRBJ2-7

cdr3_nt: TGTGCCATCAGTGCCCAACAGGGGGCAGTTGGAAACACCATATATTTT
cdr3_aa: CAISAQQGAVGNTIYF
clone_size: few
d_call: TRBD1
v_call: TRBV10-3
j_call: TRBJ1-3

cdr3_nt: TGCGCCAGCAGCCAAGAAGCGAGCCAGTATAGCAATCAGCCCCAGCATTTT
cdr3_aa: CASSQEASQYSNQPQHF
clone_size: NA
d_call: NA
v_call: TRBV4-3
j_call: TRBJ1-5

cdr3_nt: TGTGCCAGCTCCCCATCGGACAGGTCCTATGGCTACACCTTC
cdr3_aa: CASSPSDRSYGYTF
clone_size: NA
d_call: TRBD1
v_call: TRBV27
j_call: TRBJ1-2

cdr3_nt: TGTGCCAGCAGTTTAGTTAGGGGTGATCAGCCCCAGCATTTT
cdr3_aa: CASSLVRGDQPQHF
clone_size: NA
d_call: NA
v_call: TRBV27
j_call: TRBJ1-5

cdr3_nt: TGTGCCAGCAGCTTAGCCGGGACTTCCTACGAGCAGTACTTC
cdr3_aa: CASSLAGTSYEQYF
clone_size: NA
d_call: NA
v_call: TRBV7-9
j_call: TRBJ2-7

cdr3_nt: TGTGCCAGCAGTCCCCCTTCTGGACAGGGGAGAGCTTTCTTT
cdr3_aa: CASSPPSGQGRAFF
clone_size: NA
d_call: TRBD1
v_call: TRBV28
j_call: TRBJ1-1

cdr3_nt: TGTGCCATCCGACCGGGACTAGCAGCGAACACCGGGGAGCTGTTTTTT
cdr3_aa: CAIRPGLAANTGELFF
clone_size: NA
d_call: TRBD2
v_call: TRBV10-3
j_call: TRBJ2-2

cdr3_nt: TGCGCCAGCAGCCGCCCTCGCGGGGGCGCTGGGAACACTGAAGCTTTCTTT
cdr3_aa: CASSRPRGGAGNTEAFF
clone_size: NA
d_call: NA
v_call: TRBV5-1
j_call: TRBJ1-1

cdr3_nt: TGTGCCAGTAGTACTCCCACCGACAGGGTCGAGCAGTACTTC
cdr3_aa: CASSTPTDRVEQYF
clone_size: NA
d_call: TRBD1
v_call: TRBV19
j_call: TRBJ2-7